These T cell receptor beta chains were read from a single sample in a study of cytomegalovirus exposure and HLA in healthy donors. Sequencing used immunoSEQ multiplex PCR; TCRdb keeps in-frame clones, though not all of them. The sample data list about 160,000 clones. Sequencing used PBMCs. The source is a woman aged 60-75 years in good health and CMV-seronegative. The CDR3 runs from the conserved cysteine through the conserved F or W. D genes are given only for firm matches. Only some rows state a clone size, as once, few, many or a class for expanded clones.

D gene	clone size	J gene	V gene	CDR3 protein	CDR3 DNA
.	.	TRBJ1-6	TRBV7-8	CASSLDRGANSPLHF	TGTGCCAGCAGCTTAGATCGGGGTGCAAATTCACCCCTCCACTTT
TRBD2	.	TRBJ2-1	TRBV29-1	CSVHQTPGLAGGRYNEQFF	TGCAGCGTCCATCAAACTCCGGGACTAGCGGGGGGAAGGTACAATGAGCAGTTCTTC
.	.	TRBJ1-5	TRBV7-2	CASSRSGGYSNQPQHF	TGTGCCAGCAGCCGGAGTGGCGGCTATAGCAATCAGCCCCAGCATTTT
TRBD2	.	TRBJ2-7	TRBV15	CATSRDRGLAGAYEQYF	TGTGCCACCAGCAGAGATCGGGGACTAGCGGGAGCTTACGAGCAGTACTTC
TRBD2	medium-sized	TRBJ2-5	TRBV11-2	CASRRGLAGEETQYF	TGTGCCAGCCGGAGGGGACTAGCGGGAGAAGAGACCCAGTACTTC
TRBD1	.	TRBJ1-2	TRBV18	CASSPPKTGTGDNYGYTF	TGTGCCAGCTCACCACCAAAGACCGGGACAGGGGACAACTATGGCTACACCTTC
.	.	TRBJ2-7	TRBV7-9	CASSLGSGTPYEQYF	TGTGCCAGCAGTCTAGGAAGCGGAACCCCCTACGAGCAGTACTTC
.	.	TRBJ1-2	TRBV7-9	CASSLLQVPNYGYTF	TGTGCCAGCAGCTTATTACAGGTCCCTAACTATGGCTACACCTTC
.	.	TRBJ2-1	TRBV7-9	CASSPRGSSYNEQFF	TGTGCCAGCAGCCCGAGGGGGAGCTCCTACAATGAGCAGTTCTTC
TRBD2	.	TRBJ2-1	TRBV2	CASSQYGGEQFF	TGTGCCAGCAGTCAGTACGGGGGGGAGCAGTTCTTC
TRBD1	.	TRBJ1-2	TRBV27	CASSTPGQGANGYTF	TGTGCCAGCAGTACCCCGGGACAGGGGGCGAATGGCTACACCTTC